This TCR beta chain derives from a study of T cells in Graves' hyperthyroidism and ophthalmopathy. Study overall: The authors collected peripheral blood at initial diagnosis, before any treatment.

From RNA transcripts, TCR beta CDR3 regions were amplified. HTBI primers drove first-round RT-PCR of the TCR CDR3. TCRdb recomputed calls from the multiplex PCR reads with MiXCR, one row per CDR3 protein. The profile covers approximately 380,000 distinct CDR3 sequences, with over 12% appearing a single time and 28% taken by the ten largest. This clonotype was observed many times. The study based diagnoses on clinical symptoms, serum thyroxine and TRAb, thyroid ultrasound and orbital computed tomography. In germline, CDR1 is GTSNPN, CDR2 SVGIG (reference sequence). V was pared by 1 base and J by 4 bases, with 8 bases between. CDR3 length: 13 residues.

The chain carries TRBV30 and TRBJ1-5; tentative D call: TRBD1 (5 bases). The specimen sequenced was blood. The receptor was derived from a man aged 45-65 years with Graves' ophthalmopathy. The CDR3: CAWSDRFNQPQHF. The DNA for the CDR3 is TGTGCCTGGAGTGACAGGTTTAATCAGCCCCAGCATTTT. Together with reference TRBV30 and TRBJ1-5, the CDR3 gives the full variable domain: SQTIHQWPATLVQPVGSPLSLECTVEGTSNPNLYWYRQAAGRGLQLLFYSVGIGQISSEVPQNLSASRPQDRQFILSSKKLLLSDSGFYLCAWSDRFNQPQHFGDGTRLSIL.